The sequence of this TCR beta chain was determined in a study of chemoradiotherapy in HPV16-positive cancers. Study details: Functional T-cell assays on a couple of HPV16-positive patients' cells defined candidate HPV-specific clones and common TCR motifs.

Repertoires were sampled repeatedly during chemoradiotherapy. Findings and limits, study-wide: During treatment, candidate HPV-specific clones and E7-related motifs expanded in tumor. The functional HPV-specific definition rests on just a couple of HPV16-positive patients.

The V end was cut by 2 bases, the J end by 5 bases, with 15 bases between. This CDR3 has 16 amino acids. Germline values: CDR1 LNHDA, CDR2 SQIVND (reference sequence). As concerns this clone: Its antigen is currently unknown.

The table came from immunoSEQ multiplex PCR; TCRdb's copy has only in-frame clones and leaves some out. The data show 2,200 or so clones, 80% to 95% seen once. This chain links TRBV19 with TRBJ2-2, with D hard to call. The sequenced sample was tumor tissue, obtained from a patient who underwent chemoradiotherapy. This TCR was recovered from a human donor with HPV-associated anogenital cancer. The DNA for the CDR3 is TGTGCCAGTAGTATAATGATCGGAGCGAGGACCGGGGAGCTGTTTTTT. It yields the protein CASSIMIGARTGELFF.